The 25 T cell receptor beta chains given below trace back to one sample, sequenced in a study of shared clonotypes between healthy human individuals. The assay was immunoSEQ multiplex PCR, and TCRdb's table has in-frame clones only and misses some. The repertoire holds roughly 1,500,000 clones, 98% seen once, with 0.4% to 0.45% in the top ten. The specimen sequenced was naive CD4+ T cells sorted from blood. The subset was: CD45RA+ positively selected. Receptors were obtained from a man aged 25-40 years in good health.

The chain combines TRBV7-2 with TRBJ2-1; 13 bases line up with TRBD2. CDR1 and CDR2 (germline): SGHTA, FQGNSA. The CDR3 runs 14 residues. J lost 6 bases, V lost 8 bases, and 4 bases had no gene match. This CDR3 reads CASLGTSGTNEQFF. Written as DNA, the CDR3 is TGTGCCAGCTTGGGGACTAGCGGGACCAATGAGCAGTTCTTC.

This clone was found a few times. The same CDR3 also results from other DNA sequences found in this sample. This chain uses TRBV20-1 with TRBJ2-3; D not resolved. CDR1 is DFQATT and CDR2 is SNEGSKA in the germline V gene (reference sequence). This CDR3 spans 10 amino acids. Trimming left V 3 bases short and J 2 bases short, with 0 bases between. CDR3 protein: CSASTDTQYF. The CDR3 nucleotides are TGCAGTGCTAGCACAGATACGCAGTATTTT.

V usage is TRBV28 and J usage is TRBJ2-1, with TRBD2 matching over 8 bases. The CDR3 length is 17 residues. V lost 5 bases, J lost 4 bases, and 13 bases stayed unmatched. The germline V gene encodes CDR1 MDHEN and CDR2 SYDVKM. In DNA form, the CDR3 reads TGTGCCAGCAGTGACCGATTCGGGAGCGGGAGATACAATGAGCAGTTCTTC. This translates into CASSDRFGSGRYNEQFF.

The chain couples TRBV9 to TRBJ2-3, with 13 bases aligning to TRBD2. Trimming removed 0 bases from V and 0 bases from J; junction bases left unmatched: 4. The CDR3 contains 18 residues. Germline assignment: CDR1 SGDLS and CDR2 YYNGEE. CDR3 sequence: CASSVVGTSGTSTDTQYF. CDR3 in DNA: TGTGCCAGCAGCGTAGTAGGGACTAGCGGGACCAGCACAGATACGCAGTATTTT.

The genes are TRBV6-6 and TRBJ2-1, with 9 nucleotides matching TRBD2. The CDR3 is 15 amino acids. Germline CDR1 is MNHNY and CDR2 is SVGAGI (reference sequence). V lost 5 bases to trimming and J lost 4 bases; unmatched junction nucleotides: 6. The CDR3 here is CASSQLAGFYNEQFF. CDR3 in DNA: TGTGCCAGCAGTCAACTAGCGGGCTTTTACAATGAGCAGTTCTTC.

This rearrangement joins TRBV6-5 to TRBJ1-1, with D possibly TRBD1 on 6 matching bases. Trimming took 1 base from V and 0 from J, leaving 9 bases between them. This CDR3 comprises 15 residues. CDR1 and CDR2 from the germline V gene are MNHEY and SVGAGI. In DNA, the CDR3 is TGTGCCAGCAGTTACTTCCGGACAGTGAACACTGAAGCTTTCTTT. This gives the protein CASSYFRTVNTEAFF.

The chain links TRBV11-2 to TRBJ2-1; D remains ambiguous. V lost 5 bases and J 4 bases, leaving 9 bases between the germline ends. CDR1 is SGHAT, CDR2 FQNNGV, per germline. The CDR3 consists of 13 residues. This CDR3 is CASSLDQYNEQFF. The CDR3, as DNA: TGTGCCAGCAGCCTGGACCAATACAATGAGCAGTTCTTC.

The chain combines TRBV7-8 with TRBJ2-7, with D unresolved. Trimming removed 3 bases at V and 3 bases at J, with 12 bases between. Germline values: CDR1 SGHVS, CDR2 FQNEAQ. The CDR3 covers 14 residues. The CDR3 DNA sequence: TGTGCCAGCAGCTTTTCGGAAATCAACTACGAGCAGTACTTC. Encoded protein: CASSFSEINYEQYF.

The CDR3 protein is CASSQVGRDRRKDTQYF. DNA for the CDR3: TGCGCCAGCAGCCAAGTGGGGCGGGACAGGCGGAAGGATACGCAGTATTTT. This rearrangement joins TRBV4-1 to TRBJ2-3; 8 nucleotides align to TRBD1. With 1 base clipped from V and 6 bases from J, the junction kept 12 bases outside the gene matches. This CDR3 spans 17 amino acids. Germline CDR1 MGHRA, CDR2 YSYEKL.

The V gene is TRBV27, the J gene TRBJ2-3, with D maybe TRBD2 (6 bases). CDR1 and CDR2 from the germline V gene are MNHEY and SMNVEV (reference sequence). The CDR3 is 16 amino acids. V was cut by 4 bases and J by 2 bases, with 16 bases left in between. CDR3 sequence reads: CASSSAVAAHTDTQYF. The CDR3 DNA is TGTGCCAGCAGTTCCGCGGTAGCGGCCCACACAGATACGCAGTATTTT.

About this clone: The sample holds other DNA sequences that translate to the same CDR3. The J gene is TRBJ1-1, the V gene TRBV5-4; D might be TRBD1 (5 bases). The CDR3 has 14 amino acids. Trimming removed 0 bases from V and 2 bases from J, with 8 bases in between. CDR1 SGHNT and CDR2 YYREEE come from the germline V gene (reference sequence). CDR3 amino acids: CASSLVGGNTEAFF. Here the CDR3 DNA reads TGTGCCAGCAGCTTGGTGGGGGGAAACACTGAAGCTTTCTTT.

The V call is TRBV10-1, the J call TRBJ2-1, with unresolved D. The V gene lost 0 bases and the J gene lost 12 bases, with 12 bases spanning the gap. The CDR3 is 13 residues long. Germline CDR1 reads WNHNN; CDR2 reads SYGVQD (reference sequence). CDR3 sequence (DNA): TGCGCCAGCAGTGAGTCAGGAACCCTAAGGCAGTTCTTC. Translating gives CASSESGTLRQFF.

The chain uses TRBV6-1 and TRBJ1-2, with D maybe TRBD1 (5 bases). V lost 8 bases to trimming and J lost 7 bases, with 20 bases between them. The V gene's germline CDR1 is MNHNS and CDR2 SASEGT. This CDR3 has 14 amino acids. This chain's CDR3 is CASYGTTRGPGYTF. In DNA form, the CDR3 reads TGTGCCAGCTATGGGACGACAAGGGGCCCTGGCTACACCTTC.

The V and J genes are TRBV4-1 and TRBJ1-1; D remains unclear. Per the germline V gene, CDR1 is MGHRA and CDR2 is YSYEKL. This CDR3 spans 14 amino acids. The ends were cut back, 4 bases at V and 1 base at J, with 10 bases in the middle. CDR3: CASSRSLKNTEAFF. As DNA, the CDR3 is TGCGCCAGCAGCCGAAGCCTCAAGAACACTGAAGCTTTCTTT.

The chain couples TRBV7-2 to TRBJ2-2, with 7 bases fitting TRBD1. Unmatched junction bases numbered 3, after V lost 5 bases and J lost 3 bases. Germline V gives CDR1 SGHTA, CDR2 FQGNSA. The CDR3 extends over 14 amino acids. The CDR3 is CASSTGQHTGELFF. As DNA, the CDR3 is TGTGCCAGCAGCACGGGACAGCACACCGGGGAGCTGTTTTTT.

This CDR3 is CASSPDRPGDEQFF. CDR3 nucleotides: TGTGCCAGCAGCCCAGACCGACCCGGCGATGAGCAGTTCTTC. The chain is built from TRBV7-3 and TRBJ2-1; D not certain. V was trimmed by 5 bases and J by 8 bases, leaving 16 bases between them. This CDR3 contains 14 residues. Per the germline V gene, CDR1 is SGHTA and CDR2 is FQGTGA.

The chain combines TRBV30 with TRBJ2-1; TRBD1 is a possible D gene (6 bases). V was trimmed by 5 bases and J by 0 bases, leaving 11 bases between them. Germline loops: CDR1 GTSNPN, CDR2 SVGIG (reference sequence). CDR3 size: 14 residues. CDR3 protein: CAWGDIVSYNEQFF. The CDR3 DNA reads as TGTGCCTGGGGGGACATCGTCTCCTACAATGAGCAGTTCTTC.

V is TRBV28 and J is TRBJ2-7; 8 nucleotides match TRBD2. The CDR3 totals 13 residues. Unmatched junction bases numbered 7, after V lost 8 bases and J lost 4 bases. Germline V gene lookup returns CDR1 MDHEN and CDR2 SYDVKM. The CDR3 nucleotides are TGTGCCAGCGCAAGACTAGCGAGTTACGAGCAGTACTTC. It specifies CASARLASYEQYF.

The chain joins TRBV7-8 to TRBJ2-2; maybe TRBD1 (6 bases). The germline V gene has CDR1 SGHVS and CDR2 FQNEAQ. The CDR3 runs to 15 residues. Trimming shortened V by 1 base and J by 5 bases, and 11 bases separated the two germline ends. The CDR3 coding sequence is TGTGCCAGCAGCTTAGTCAGGACAGAGACCGGGGAGCTGTTTTTT. Translated: CASSLVRTETGELFF.

The chain carries TRBV5-1 and TRBJ1-1; TRBD1 might be the D (6 bases). This CDR3 spans 14 amino acids. Trimming stripped 7 bases from V and 1 base from J, with 14 bases between. Germline V gene lookup returns CDR1 SGHRS and CDR2 YFSETQ. The CDR3 protein is CASCQGPWNTEAFF. CDR3 DNA sequence: TGCGCCAGCTGCCAGGGGCCATGGAACACTGAAGCTTTCTTT.

The V call is TRBV19, the J call TRBJ2-1; 9 bases agree with TRBD1. The CDR3 consists of 14 residues. Trimming cost V 7 bases and J 8 bases; bases outside gene matches: 9. Per the germline V gene, CDR1 is LNHDA and CDR2 is SQIVND (reference sequence). The CDR3 reads CASKRTGGKDEQFF. The CDR3 DNA reads TGTGCCAGTAAAAGAACAGGGGGCAAGGATGAGCAGTTCTTC.

The rearrangement links TRBV29-1 to TRBJ1-1, with unresolved D. The CDR3 has 11 amino acids. Trimming cost V 6 bases and J 1 base, with 6 bases left between them. Germline-derived CDR1 and CDR2 are SQVTM and ANQGSEA. The CDR3 protein is CSVRRNTEAFF. The CDR3 coding sequence is TGCAGCGTAAGAAGGAACACTGAAGCTTTCTTT.

This chain connects TRBV18 to TRBJ2-3, with 8 bases that match TRBD2. The CDR3 loop spans 14 amino acids. Germline CDR1 and CDR2: KGHSH and LQKENI. V lost 2 bases and J lost 9; bases outside the gene matches: 7. The CDR3 loop is CASSPMAGGNTQYF. DNA of the CDR3: TGTGCCAGCTCACCAATGGCGGGAGGTAACACGCAGTATTTT. Together with reference TRBV18 and TRBJ2-3, the CDR3 gives the full variable domain: NAGVMQNPRHLVRRRGQEARLRCSPMKGHSHVYWYRQLPEEGLKFMVYLQKENIIDESGMPKERFSAEFPKEGPSILRIQQVVRGDSAAYFCASSPMAGGNTQYFGPGTRLTVL.

This clone was seen once. This chain joins TRBV4-1 and TRBJ2-5, with 7 nucleotides matching TRBD2. The CDR3 spans 16 residues. Per the germline V gene, CDR1 is MGHRA and CDR2 is YSYEKL. The V gene end was trimmed by 1 base and the J gene end by 7 bases; junction bases not matched to a gene: 12. Written as DNA, the CDR3 is TGCGCCAGCAGCCAAGTGGCGGGAGCCTTTTTGGGGACCCAGTACTTC. This gives the protein CASSQVAGAFLGTQYF.

About this clone: Other DNA sequences from this sample encode an identical CDR3 as well. The gene calls are TRBV7-2 and TRBJ2-3; D remains unclear. Germline assignment: CDR1 SGHTA and CDR2 FQGNSA. This CDR3 has 12 residues. The V gene lost 3 bases and the J gene lost 4 bases, with 5 bases spanning the gap. The CDR3 protein is CASSFRADTQYF. CDR3 in DNA: TGTGCCAGCAGCTTTAGGGCAGATACGCAGTATTTT.